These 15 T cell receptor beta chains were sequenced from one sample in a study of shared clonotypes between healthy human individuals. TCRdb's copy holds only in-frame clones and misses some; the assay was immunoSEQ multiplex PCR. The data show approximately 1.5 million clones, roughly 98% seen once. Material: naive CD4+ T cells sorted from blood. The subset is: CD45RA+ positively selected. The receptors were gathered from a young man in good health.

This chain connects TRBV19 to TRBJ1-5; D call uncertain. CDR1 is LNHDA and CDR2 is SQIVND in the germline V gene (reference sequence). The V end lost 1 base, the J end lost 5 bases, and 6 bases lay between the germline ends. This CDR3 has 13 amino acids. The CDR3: CASSIVPDQPQHF. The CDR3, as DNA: TGTGCCAGTAGTATAGTCCCCGATCAGCCCCAGCATTTT.

CDR3 region: CASSLAGTGVTEAFF. The CDR3 nucleotides read TGCGCCAGCAGCTTGGCCGGGACAGGGGTAACTGAAGCTTTCTTT. V gene TRBV5-1 combines with J gene TRBJ1-1, with 10 bases fitting TRBD1. The J segment lost 5 bases and the V segment lost 0 bases, leaving 4 bases of the junction unmatched. Germline V gene sequence: CDR1 SGHRS, CDR2 YFSETQ. This CDR3 region has 15 residues.

In DNA form, the CDR3 reads TGTGCCAGCCAGAGGGACAGGGGCATTGACGGCTACACCTTC. It yields the protein CASQRDRGIDGYTF. V and J are TRBV6-1 and TRBJ1-2; 10 bases agree with TRBD1. Trimming removed 8 bases from V and 8 bases from J; junction bases left unmatched: 11. The CDR3 length is 14 residues. Germline CDR1 and CDR2: MNHNS and SASEGT.

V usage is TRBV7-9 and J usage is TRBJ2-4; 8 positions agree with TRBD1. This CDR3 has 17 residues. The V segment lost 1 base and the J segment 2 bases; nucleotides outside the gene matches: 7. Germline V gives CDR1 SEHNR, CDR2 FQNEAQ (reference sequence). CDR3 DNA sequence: TGTGCCAGCAGCTTAGGTCCGGCAGGGGGCTCCAAAAACATTCAGTACTTC. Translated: CASSLGPAGGSKNIQYF.

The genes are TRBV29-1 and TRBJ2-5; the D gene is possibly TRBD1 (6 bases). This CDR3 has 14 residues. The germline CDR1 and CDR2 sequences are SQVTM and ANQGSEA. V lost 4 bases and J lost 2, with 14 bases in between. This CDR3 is CSVAFRTEQETQYF. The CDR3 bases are TGCAGCGTTGCCTTCCGGACAGAGCAAGAGACCCAGTACTTC.

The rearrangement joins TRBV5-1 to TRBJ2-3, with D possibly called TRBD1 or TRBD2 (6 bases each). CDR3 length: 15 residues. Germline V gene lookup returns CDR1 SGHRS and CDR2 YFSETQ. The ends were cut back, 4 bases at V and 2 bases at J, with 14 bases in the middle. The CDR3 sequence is CASSPVGGYTDTQYF. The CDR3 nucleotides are TGCGCCAGCAGCCCGGTAGGGGGGTACACAGATACGCAGTATTTT.

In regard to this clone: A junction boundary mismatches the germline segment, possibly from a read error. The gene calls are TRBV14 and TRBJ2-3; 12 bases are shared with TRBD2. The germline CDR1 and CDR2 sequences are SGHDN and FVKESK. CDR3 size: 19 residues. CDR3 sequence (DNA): TGTGCCAGCAGCTCGGCCGGACTAGCGGGAAACTACTCCACAAATACGCAGTATTTT. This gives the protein CASSSAGLAGNYSTNTQYF.

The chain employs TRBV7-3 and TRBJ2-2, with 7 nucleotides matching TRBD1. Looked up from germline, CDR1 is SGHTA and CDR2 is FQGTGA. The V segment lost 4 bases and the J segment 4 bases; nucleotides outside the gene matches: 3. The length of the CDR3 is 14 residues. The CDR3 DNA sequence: TGTGCCAGCAGCTCCAACAGGGGCACCGGGGAGCTGTTTTTT. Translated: CASSSNRGTGELFF.

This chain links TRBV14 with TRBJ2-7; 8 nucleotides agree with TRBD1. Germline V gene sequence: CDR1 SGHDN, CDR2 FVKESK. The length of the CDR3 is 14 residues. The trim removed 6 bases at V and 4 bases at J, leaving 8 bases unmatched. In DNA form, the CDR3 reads TGTGCCAGCAGGAATTCAGGGGGCAGGTACGAGCAGTACTTC. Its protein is CASRNSGGRYEQYF.

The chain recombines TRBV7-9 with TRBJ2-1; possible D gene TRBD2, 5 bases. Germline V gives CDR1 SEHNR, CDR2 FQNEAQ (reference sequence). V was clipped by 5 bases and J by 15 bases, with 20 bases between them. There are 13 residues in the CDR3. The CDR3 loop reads CASSAEDRPLGFF. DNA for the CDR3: TGTGCCAGCAGCGCGGAGGACCGCCCGCTGGGGTTCTTC.

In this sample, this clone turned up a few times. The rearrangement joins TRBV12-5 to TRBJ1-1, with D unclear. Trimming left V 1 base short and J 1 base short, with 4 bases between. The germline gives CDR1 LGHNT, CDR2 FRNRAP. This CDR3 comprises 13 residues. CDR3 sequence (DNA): TGTGCTAGTGGTTTGGAGGAGAACACTGAAGCTTTCTTT. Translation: CASGLEENTEAFF.

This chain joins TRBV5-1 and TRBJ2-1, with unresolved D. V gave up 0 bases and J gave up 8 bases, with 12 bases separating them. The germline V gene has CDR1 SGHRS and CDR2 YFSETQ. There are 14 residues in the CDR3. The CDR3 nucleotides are TGCGCCAGCAGCTTGGTCGGGTTGGTCGATGAGCAGTTCTTC. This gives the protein CASSLVGLVDEQFF.

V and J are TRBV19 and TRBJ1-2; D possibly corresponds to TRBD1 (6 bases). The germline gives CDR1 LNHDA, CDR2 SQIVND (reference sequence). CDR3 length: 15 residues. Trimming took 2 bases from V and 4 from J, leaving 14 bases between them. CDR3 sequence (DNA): TGTGCCAGTAGTATACAGGGGAATGGTGGCTATGGCTACACCTTC. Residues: CASSIQGNGGYGYTF.

The CDR3 region has the DNA TGCAGCGTTGAGGGCGGGACTGGGGCCACAGATACGCAGTATTTT. Residues: CSVEGGTGATDTQYF. The V gene is TRBV29-1, the J gene TRBJ2-3; D might be TRBD2 (6 bases). The CDR3 is made up of 15 amino acids. CDR1 is SQVTM and CDR2 is ANQGSEA in the germline V gene. Trimming pared 3 bases from V and 2 bases from J, leaving 15 bases between.

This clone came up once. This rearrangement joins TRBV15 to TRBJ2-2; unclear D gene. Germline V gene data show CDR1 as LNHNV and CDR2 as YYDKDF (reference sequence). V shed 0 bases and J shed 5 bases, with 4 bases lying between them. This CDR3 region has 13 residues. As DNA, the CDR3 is TGTGCCACCAGCAGAGAAGTTACCGGGGAGCTGTTTTTT. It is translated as CATSREVTGELFF.